Below, one T cell receptor (beta chain) is given with its context. This sample is part of a study of blood T cell repertoires in COVID-19. Background on the study: COVID-19 samples, acute and convalescent, were from the United States, Italy and Spain. T cells, B-cell-depleted T cells, or PBMCs supplied cDNA or gDNA.

The authors' processing: The authors estimated nucleated cell counts from reference gene primer amplification. Method: immunoSEQ multiplex PCR; TCRdb's copy keeps in-frame clones and lacks some. D and trimming come from the DNA, and the V and J calls and clone size come from that table. The sample has about 410,000 clones; around 89% are singletons. V was cut by 10 bases and J by 7 bases, with 13 bases left in between. CDR3 length: 11 amino acids. The V gene's germline CDR1 is MGHDK and CDR2 SYGVNS. The sequence was obtained from a woman in her 40s with COVID-19, enrolled during active disease. The specimen was peripheral blood. J is TRBJ1-1 and V is TRBV25-1; a weak D match, TRBD1 (5 bases). The CDR3 loop reads CATPVGGEAFF. CDR3 nucleotides: TGTGCCACCCCGGTCGGGGGTGAAGCTTTCTTT. Filled out from reference TRBV25-1 and TRBJ1-1, the complete variable domain reads EADIYQTPRYLVIGTGKKITLECSQTMGHDKMYWYQQDPGMELHLIHYSYGVNSTEKGDLSSESTVSRIRTEHFPLTLESARPSHTSQYLCATPVGGEAFFGQGTRLTVV.